The 6 T cell receptor beta chains below come from one sample, sequenced in a study of shared clonotypes between healthy human individuals. Assay used: immunoSEQ multiplex PCR; TCRdb lists only in-frame clones, some missing. The sample gives roughly 2 million clones, roughly 94% of which show up once; 0.1% to 0.15% is in the top ten. The specimen sequenced was naive CD4+ T cells sorted from blood. The subset is: CD45RA+ positively selected. The source of these receptors is a man younger than 35 in good health.

The chain couples TRBV18 to TRBJ2-5, with D tentatively TRBD2 (5 bases). Germline V CDR1 and CDR2: KGHSH, LQKENI. The V end lost 2 bases, the J end lost 5 bases, and 12 bases lay between the germline ends. CDR3 length: 14 amino acids. The CDR3 reads CASSPGSAGETQYF. In DNA form, the CDR3 reads TGTGCCAGCTCACCAGGGTCCGCGGGCGAGACCCAGTACTTC.

The chain has TRBV12-5 and TRBJ2-5, with D perhaps matching TRBD2 (5 bases). Per germline, CDR1 LGHNT and CDR2 FRNRAP. V shed 7 bases and J shed 1 base, with 16 bases lying between them. This CDR3 region has 15 residues. CDR3 in DNA: TGTGCTAGTGTCCGAGGGCAGGACCTCCAAGAGACCCAGTACTTC. This sequence encodes CASVRGQDLQETQYF.

The rearrangement joins TRBV10-3 to TRBJ1-5; the D is unclear. V was clipped by 2 bases and J by 1 base, with 9 bases between them. From germline, CDR1 is ENHRY and CDR2 SYGVKD. This CDR3 spans 15 amino acids. The CDR3 sequence is CAISERPGSNQPQHF. In nucleotides, the CDR3 is TGTGCCATCAGTGAGAGGCCTGGGAGCAATCAGCCCCAGCATTTT.

This clone has only one observation. The chain carries TRBV29-1 and TRBJ1-2; possibly TRBD1 for D (5 bases). Germline V CDR1 and CDR2: SQVTM, ANQGSEA. This CDR3 contains 13 residues. Trimming stripped 4 bases from V and 6 bases from J, with 15 bases between. CDR3 protein: CSVAWGRGNGYTF. CDR3 DNA: TGCAGCGTTGCATGGGGGAGGGGAAATGGCTACACCTTC.

Turning to this clone: Likely a read error: the CDR3 ends without its conserved phenylalanine or tryptophan. V is TRBV29-1 and J is TRBJ1-2; no reliable D call. Germline V lookup: CDR1 SQVTM, CDR2 ANQGSEA. The CDR3 contains 12 residues. Trimming took 5 bases from V and 5 from J, leaving 12 bases between them. This CDR3 is CSVYDIDYGYTL. The CDR3 DNA reads TGCAGCGTTTACGACATAGATTATGGCTACACCCTC.

The chain is built from TRBV11-2 and TRBJ2-5; D unclear. This CDR3 has 12 residues. Trimming took off 5 bases at V and 4 bases at J, with 8 bases between the two ends. The germline V gene has CDR1 SGHAT and CDR2 FQNNGV. The CDR3: CASSQPLETQYF. CDR3 DNA: TGTGCCAGCAGCCAACCACTAGAGACCCAGTACTTC. The entire variable domain, with the rest obtained from reference TRBV11-2 and TRBJ2-5, is as follows: EAGVAQSPRYKIIEKRQSVAFWCNPISGHATLYWYQQILGQGPKLLIQFQNNGVVDDSQLPKDRFSAERLKGVDSTLKIQPAKLEDSAVYLCASSQPLETQYFGPGTRLLVL.